Following are 17 T cell receptor beta chains from one sample sequenced in a study of PD-1 blockade in classical Hodgkin lymphoma (dated by TCRdb to the early 2020s). The library came from the immunoSEQ multiplex PCR assay. What TCRdb holds here is the immuneACCESS table cut down to in-frame rearrangements. Part of the clones is not present; checked against another copy, under half of the missing clones reflect an unresolved V gene, and the others are unexplained. This sample holds approximately 45,000 clones; roughly 88% were observed only once. Approximately 4.9% of the sample rests with the top ten. According to the study, the label for this sample's time point signals: newly diagnosed, previously untreated cHL patient sample. Sequencing input: peripheral blood mononuclear cells (PBMCs). Receptors were obtained from a human donor with classical Hodgkin lymphoma.

The chain links TRBV28 to TRBJ1-4; D unresolved. V was pared by 4 bases and J by 4 bases, with 13 bases between. The CDR3 contains 15 residues. CDR1 and CDR2 from the germline V gene are MDHEN and SYDVKM. CDR3 coding DNA: TGTGCCAGCAGTTCCCGGACGGAATTTAATGAAAAACTGTTTTTT. Its protein is CASSSRTEFNEKLFF.

V gene TRBV30 combines with J gene TRBJ1-3; TRBD1 matches at 9 bases. The CDR3 consists of 16 residues. The germline V gene encodes CDR1 GTSNPN and CDR2 SVGIG (reference sequence). The V and J ends lost 4 bases and 1 base, in that order; junction bases with no gene match: 8. This chain's CDR3 is CAWISDRGFSGNTIYF. The CDR3, as DNA: TGTGCCTGGATTTCCGACAGGGGGTTTTCTGGAAACACCATATATTTT.

The chain has TRBV9 and TRBJ2-2; 7 bases map to TRBD2. Per the germline V gene, CDR1 is SGDLS and CDR2 is YYNGEE. CDR3 size: 17 residues. V lost 3 bases to trimming and J lost 5 bases; unmatched junction nucleotides: 13. The CDR3 coding sequence is TGTGCCAGCAGCGGATCCCCTGGGGGAGGGTTGACCGGGGAGCTGTTTTTT. Protein: CASSGSPGGGLTGELFF. Together with reference TRBV9 and TRBJ2-2, the CDR3 gives the full variable domain: DSGVTQTPKHLITATGQRVTLRCSPRSGDLSVYWYQQSLDQGLQFLIQYYNGEERAKGNILERFSAQQFPDLHSELNLSSLELGDSALYFCASSGSPGGGLTGELFFGEGSRLTVL.

This chain links TRBV10-3 with TRBJ2-5, with D uncertain. Trimming removed 4 bases at V and 2 bases at J, with 8 bases between. This CDR3 comprises 13 residues. Germline CDR1 reads ENHRY; CDR2 reads SYGVKD. CDR3 nucleotides: TGTGCCATCAGTGTTCGGGTACAAGAGACCCAGTACTTC. Its translation is CAISVRVQETQYF.

The rearrangement joins TRBV10-2 to TRBJ2-2, with 8 bases identical to TRBD1. Trimming took 6 bases from V and 5 from J; bases not matched to a gene: 11. This CDR3 spans 16 amino acids. Germline V gene sequence: CDR1 WSHSY, CDR2 SAAADI. The CDR3 reads CASRDPGGERTGELFF. Written as DNA, the CDR3 is TGCGCCAGCAGAGACCCAGGGGGCGAAAGGACCGGGGAGCTGTTTTTT.

This clone was seen a single time. J is TRBJ2-1 and V is TRBV5-1, with D perhaps matching TRBD2 (6 bases). CDR1 SGHRS and CDR2 YFSETQ come from the germline V gene. V lost 4 bases to trimming and J lost 2 bases, with 13 bases between them. The CDR3 runs 15 residues. The DNA for the CDR3 is TGCGCCAGCAGCCTCCGGGACTCAGCCTACAATGAGCAGTTCTTC. It specifies CASSLRDSAYNEQFF.

The chain combines TRBV28 with TRBJ1-1, with no clear D. The CDR3 is 12 residues long. The ends were cut back, 7 bases at V and 0 bases at J, with 6 bases in the middle. From germline, CDR1 is MDHEN and CDR2 SYDVKM. The CDR3: CASTDMNTEAFF. DNA for the CDR3: TGTGCCAGCACTGACATGAACACTGAAGCTTTCTTT.

DNA for the CDR3: TGCGCCAGCAGCTGGACTAGCGGGATGAATGAGCAGTTCTTC. Translated, it gives CASSWTSGMNEQFF. The V call is TRBV5-1, the J call TRBJ2-1; TRBD2 agrees at 12 bases. J gave up 7 bases and V 3 bases, and 2 bases lay outside the gene matches. The germline gives CDR1 SGHRS, CDR2 YFSETQ. CDR3 length equals 14 residues.

This chain uses TRBV9 with TRBJ2-2, with D unresolved. V was trimmed by 0 bases and J by 6 bases, leaving 12 bases between them. This CDR3 is 15 amino acids long. Germline CDR1 is SGDLS and CDR2 is YYNGEE. The CDR3 sequence: CASSVDPELPGELFF. As DNA, the CDR3 is TGTGCCAGCAGCGTAGACCCTGAACTTCCCGGGGAGCTGTTTTTT.

CDR3 bases: TGCGCCAGCAGCTTGGAGCTAGCGTCAAGCTACGAGCAGTACTTC. Translated, it gives CASSLELASSYEQYF. V and J are TRBV5-1 and TRBJ2-7; tentatively, D is TRBD2 (6 bases). The CDR3 contains 15 residues. Germline V gene data show CDR1 as SGHRS and CDR2 as YFSETQ. The ends were cut back, 0 bases at V and 3 bases at J, with 13 bases in the middle.

This clone was counted once. The chain uses TRBV7-3 and TRBJ2-2; the D is unclear. This CDR3 region has 12 residues. The germline CDR1 and CDR2 sequences are SGHTA and FQGTGA. The germline V and J ends were trimmed by 6 bases and 4 bases, with 6 bases remaining between them. The CDR3 loop reads CASSPSTGELFF. DNA for the CDR3: TGTGCCAGCAGTCCATCCACCGGGGAGCTGTTTTTT. Together with reference TRBV7-3 and TRBJ2-2, the CDR3 gives the full variable domain: GAGVSQTPSNKVTEKGKYVELRCDPISGHTALYWYRQSLGQGPEFLIYFQGTGAADDSGLPNDRFFAVRPEGSVSTLKIQRTERGDSAVYLCASSPSTGELFFGEGSRLTVL.

The chain recombines TRBV11-1 with TRBJ1-2; D perhaps matches TRBD1 (6 bases). With 0 bases removed from V and 6 bases from J, the gap between germline ends came to 8 bases. Germline CDR1 SGHAT, CDR2 FQDESV (reference sequence). This CDR3 has 13 amino acids. The CDR3, as DNA: TGTGCCAGCAGCTTAGCCGGGGGGCATGGCTACACCTTC. Protein: CASSLAGGHGYTF.

The chain is built from TRBV7-2 and TRBJ2-5; 11 positions agree with TRBD2. The CDR3 spans 13 residues. Losses at the gene ends were 10 bases for V and 4 bases for J; bases not matched to a gene: 5. Germline CDR1 reads SGHTA; CDR2 reads FQGNSA. CDR3 sequence: CATELAGGETQYF. The CDR3 DNA reads as TGTGCCACCGAGCTAGCGGGGGGAGAGACCCAGTACTTC.

The V call is TRBV27, the J call TRBJ2-1; D remains ambiguous. The CDR3 is 15 amino acids. The germline gives CDR1 MNHEY, CDR2 SMNVEV (reference sequence). Trimming cost V 4 bases and J 1 base, with 11 bases left between them. As DNA, the CDR3 is TGTGCCAGCAGTTCGCCCCCCCGATCCTACAATGAGCAGTTCTTC. Its translation is CASSSPPRSYNEQFF.

The CDR3 protein is CASSVAAGDYGYTF. CDR3 nucleotide sequence: TGTGCCAGCAGCGTAGCAGCAGGGGATTATGGCTACACCTTC. V is TRBV9 and J is TRBJ1-2; tentatively, D is TRBD1 (6 bases). The CDR3 extends over 14 amino acids. From germline, CDR1 is SGDLS and CDR2 YYNGEE. Between the trimmed V and J ends, which lost 0 bases and 5 bases, there was a span of 11 bases.

The chain uses TRBV11-3 and TRBJ2-7, with D hard to call. Germline values: CDR1 SGHNT, CDR2 YENEEA. The CDR3 contains 13 residues. V gave up 5 bases and J gave up 0 bases, with 8 bases separating them. CDR3 bases: TGTGCCAGCAGCCCTCCATCCTCCTACGAGCAGTACTTC. This sequence encodes CASSPPSSYEQYF.

The chain uses TRBV7-9 and TRBJ1-3; D is unclear. The CDR3 extends over 13 amino acids. Per the germline V gene, CDR1 is SEHNR and CDR2 is FQNEAQ (reference sequence). V dropped 5 bases and J dropped 2 bases, with 7 bases sitting between them. CDR3 in DNA: TGTGCCAGCAGCGGTAGAGCTGGAAACACCATATATTTT. This codes for CASSGRAGNTIYF.